The rows below give T cell receptor beta chains drawn from one sample of a study of T-cell reconstitution after alpha-beta-depleted transplantation in children. TCRdb reprocessed the PCR reads via MiXCR and lists one record per CDR3 protein. Of around 960,000 distinct CDR3 sequences listed, about 29% are singletons. The material sequenced was PBMCs, mostly from graft donor cells, taken 360 days after TCRalphabeta/CD19-depleted stem cell transplant. Receptors originate from a boy less than two years old who had a stem cell transplant for SCID, so the T cells may come from the graft donor. The CDR3 runs from the conserved cysteine through the conserved F or W. The order of the fields is clone size, CDR3 length, D gene, V gene, J gene, CDR3 protein, CDR3 DNA. The D gene is left open where the match is weak. A row's size may be missing; if present it is once, few, many or a size class.

clone_size: few; cdr3_length: 13; d_call: TRBD1; v_call: TRBV28; j_call: TRBJ2-7; cdr3_aa: CASRQGPSYEQYF; cdr3_nt: TGTGCCAGCAGACAGGGGCCTTCCTACGAGCAGTACTTC
clone_size: -; cdr3_length: 12; d_call: -; v_call: TRBV12-3/TRBV12-4; j_call: TRBJ2-5; cdr3_aa: CASSRGSETQYF; cdr3_nt: TGTGCCAGCAGCAGGGGCAGCGAGACCCAGTACTTC
clone_size: -; cdr3_length: 16; d_call: -; v_call: TRBV29-1; j_call: TRBJ2-1; cdr3_aa: CSVEDQGRVGDNEQFF; cdr3_nt: TGCAGCGTTGAAGATCAAGGTAGAGTTGGCGACAATGAGCAGTTCTTC
clone_size: few; cdr3_length: 13; d_call: -; v_call: TRBV12-3/TRBV12-4; j_call: TRBJ2-1; cdr3_aa: CASSLGSSNEQFF; cdr3_nt: TGTGCCAGCAGTTTAGGGTCATCCAATGAGCAGTTCTTC
clone_size: -; cdr3_length: 13; d_call: -; v_call: TRBV12-3/TRBV12-4; j_call: TRBJ2-5; cdr3_aa: CASSVRSQETQYF; cdr3_nt: TGTGCCAGCAGTGTCAGGAGCCAAGAGACCCAGTACTTC
clone_size: -; cdr3_length: 12; d_call: -; v_call: TRBV20-1; j_call: TRBJ2-3; cdr3_aa: CSALLATDTQYF; cdr3_nt: TGCAGTGCTCTTCTAGCGACAGATACGCAGTATTTT
clone_size: -; cdr3_length: 16; d_call: TRBD2; v_call: TRBV4-1; j_call: TRBJ2-1; cdr3_aa: CASSQDGLAGINEQFF; cdr3_nt: TGCGCCAGCAGCCAAGATGGGCTAGCGGGGATCAATGAGCAGTTCTTC
clone_size: -; cdr3_length: 20; d_call: TRBD1; v_call: TRBV28; j_call: TRBJ2-6; cdr3_aa: CASSSMTGQGFSFGANVLTF; cdr3_nt: TGTGCCAGCAGTTCTATGACGGGACAGGGGTTTTCCTTCGGGGCCAACGTCCTGACTTTC
clone_size: few; cdr3_length: 12; d_call: -; v_call: TRBV28; j_call: TRBJ2-3; cdr3_aa: CASKGVTDTQYF; cdr3_nt: TGTGCCAGCAAGGGGGTTACAGATACGCAGTATTTT
clone_size: -; cdr3_length: 13; d_call: -; v_call: TRBV28; j_call: TRBJ1-2; cdr3_aa: CASLDIANYGYTF; cdr3_nt: TGTGCCAGCCTTGACATTGCTAACTATGGCTACACCTTC
clone_size: few; cdr3_length: 15; d_call: -; v_call: TRBV5-1; j_call: TRBJ2-5; cdr3_aa: CASSLTGNRMETQYF; cdr3_nt: TGCGCCAGCAGCTTGACAGGGAATAGAATGGAGACCCAGTACTTC
clone_size: few; cdr3_length: 14; d_call: -; v_call: TRBV5-1; j_call: TRBJ2-3; cdr3_aa: CASSGAWEADTQYF; cdr3_nt: TGCGCCAGCAGCGGGGCATGGGAGGCAGATACGCAGTATTTT
clone_size: -; cdr3_length: 17; d_call: -; v_call: TRBV9; j_call: TRBJ1-5; cdr3_aa: CASSPEVRTSGPDTQHF; cdr3_nt: TGTGCCAGCAGCCCTGAAGTTCGGACTAGCGGCCCAGATACGCAGCATTTT
clone_size: few; cdr3_length: 16; d_call: -; v_call: TRBV5-6; j_call: TRBJ2-3; cdr3_aa: CASSPGYGVSTDTQYF; cdr3_nt: TGTGCCAGCAGCCCGGGATACGGGGTTAGCACAGATACGCAGTATTTT
clone_size: few; cdr3_length: 15; d_call: TRBD1; v_call: TRBV3-1; j_call: TRBJ1-4; cdr3_aa: CASSQDGTGGEKLFF; cdr3_nt: TGTGCCAGCAGCCAAGACGGGACAGGGGGTGAAAAACTGTTTTTT
clone_size: many; cdr3_length: 12; d_call: -; v_call: TRBV6-2/TRBV6-3; j_call: TRBJ2-5; cdr3_aa: CASSPVSETQYF; cdr3_nt: TGTGCCAGCAGTCCTGTCTCGGAGACCCAGTACTTC
clone_size: -; cdr3_length: 14; d_call: -; v_call: TRBV9; j_call: TRBJ1-1; cdr3_aa: CASSASRGNTEAFF; cdr3_nt: TGTGCCAGCAGCGCCTCCAGGGGTAACACTGAAGCTTTCTTT
clone_size: -; cdr3_length: 14; d_call: -; v_call: TRBV12-3/TRBV12-4; j_call: TRBJ2-4; cdr3_aa: CASTEGRPKNIQYF; cdr3_nt: TGTGCCAGCACCGAGGGACGGCCCAAAAACATTCAGTACTTC
clone_size: -; cdr3_length: 13; d_call: -; v_call: TRBV27; j_call: TRBJ1-1; cdr3_aa: CASTRGRGTEAFF; cdr3_nt: TGTGCCAGCACGAGGGGGAGAGGCACTGAAGCTTTCTTT
clone_size: -; cdr3_length: 13; d_call: TRBD1; v_call: TRBV7-3; j_call: TRBJ2-7; cdr3_aa: CASSPRTGSEQYF; cdr3_nt: TGTGCCAGCAGCCCCCGGACAGGGAGCGAGCAGTACTTC
clone_size: -; cdr3_length: 14; d_call: -; v_call: TRBV5-5; j_call: TRBJ2-5; cdr3_aa: CASSHRDPRGTQYF; cdr3_nt: TGTGCCAGCAGCCACCGGGACCCTAGGGGGACCCAGTACTTC
clone_size: few; cdr3_length: 13; d_call: -; v_call: TRBV2; j_call: TRBJ2-3; cdr3_aa: CASTDRNTDTQYF; cdr3_nt: TGTGCCAGCACCGACAGGAACACAGATACGCAGTATTTT
clone_size: -; cdr3_length: 14; d_call: -; v_call: TRBV24-1; j_call: TRBJ2-1; cdr3_aa: CATSDLAGINEQFF; cdr3_nt: TGTGCCACCAGTGATTTGGCGGGCATAAATGAGCAGTTCTTC
clone_size: -; cdr3_length: 15; d_call: TRBD1; v_call: TRBV12-3/TRBV12-4; j_call: TRBJ2-7; cdr3_aa: CASSFSGTVTYEQYF; cdr3_nt: TGTGCCAGCAGTTTTTCGGGGACAGTCACCTACGAGCAGTACTTC
clone_size: -; cdr3_length: 12; d_call: -; v_call: TRBV6-6; j_call: TRBJ1-1; cdr3_aa: CASSYVREEAFF; cdr3_nt: TGTGCCAGCAGTTACGTCAGAGAGGAAGCTTTCTTT
clone_size: -; cdr3_length: 15; d_call: -; v_call: TRBV5-1; j_call: TRBJ1-1; cdr3_aa: CASSLDTAPNTEAFF; cdr3_nt: TGCGCCAGCAGCTTGGACACGGCCCCGAACACTGAAGCTTTCTTT
clone_size: -; cdr3_length: 15; d_call: TRBD2; v_call: TRBV5-1; j_call: TRBJ2-5; cdr3_aa: CASSLELAGPGTQYF; cdr3_nt: TGCGCCAGCAGCTTGGAATTAGCGGGGCCCGGGACCCAGTACTTC
clone_size: -; cdr3_length: 21; d_call: -; v_call: TRBV10-3; j_call: TRBJ2-4; cdr3_aa: CASSQGNMDVGRVWAKNIQYF; cdr3_nt: TGTGCCAGCAGTCAGGGGAATATGGACGTTGGACGGGTTTGGGCCAAAAACATTCAGTACTTC
clone_size: many; cdr3_length: 15; d_call: -; v_call: TRBV24-1; j_call: TRBJ2-1; cdr3_aa: CATSDLGSSYNEQFF; cdr3_nt: TGTGCCACCAGTGATCTAGGGAGCTCCTACAATGAGCAGTTCTTC
clone_size: few; cdr3_length: 15; d_call: -; v_call: TRBV10-3; j_call: TRBJ2-1; cdr3_aa: CAISERSSSYNEQFF; cdr3_nt: TGTGCCATCAGTGAGCGGAGTAGCTCCTACAATGAGCAGTTCTTC
clone_size: -; cdr3_length: 17; d_call: TRBD1; v_call: TRBV7-9; j_call: TRBJ1-1; cdr3_aa: CASSLAGLDRDYTEAFF; cdr3_nt: TGTGCCAGCAGCTTAGCAGGCTTGGACAGGGATTACACTGAAGCTTTCTTT
clone_size: -; cdr3_length: 16; d_call: -; v_call: TRBV4-2; j_call: TRBJ1-4; cdr3_aa: CASSRRRFQAGEKLFF; cdr3_nt: TGTGCCAGCAGCCGAAGACGATTCCAGGCGGGTGAAAAACTGTTTTTT
clone_size: few; cdr3_length: 13; d_call: -; v_call: TRBV20-1; j_call: TRBJ2-5; cdr3_aa: CSAGPGALGTQYF; cdr3_nt: TGCAGTGCTGGACCCGGGGCCTTGGGGACCCAGTACTTC
clone_size: -; cdr3_length: 18; d_call: -; v_call: TRBV21-1; j_call: TRBJ2-6; cdr3_aa: CASRRLPWSNSGANVLTF; cdr3_nt: TGTGCCAGCAGACGTCTCCCTTGGTCAAACTCTGGGGCCAACGTCCTGACTTTC
clone_size: once; cdr3_length: 13; d_call: -; v_call: TRBV27; j_call: TRBJ2-3; cdr3_aa: CASAQLSTDTQYF; cdr3_nt: TGTGCCAGCGCCCAACTAAGCACAGATACGCAGTATTTT
clone_size: -; cdr3_length: 19; d_call: TRBD2; v_call: TRBV6-5; j_call: TRBJ2-5; cdr3_aa: CASSYSDLAGGSYQETQYF; cdr3_nt: TGTGCCAGCAGTTACTCGGACCTAGCGGGGGGGTCGTACCAAGAGACCCAGTACTTC
clone_size: -; cdr3_length: 15; d_call: TRBD1; v_call: TRBV18; j_call: TRBJ2-7; cdr3_aa: CASSPHTGVKSEQYF; cdr3_nt: TGTGCCAGCTCACCACATACAGGGGTGAAGAGCGAGCAGTACTTC
clone_size: few; cdr3_length: 14; d_call: -; v_call: TRBV28; j_call: TRBJ2-7; cdr3_aa: CASSLSGGYHEQYF; cdr3_nt: TGTGCCAGCAGTTTATCGGGGGGCTACCACGAGCAGTACTTC
clone_size: -; cdr3_length: 12; d_call: -; v_call: TRBV12-3/TRBV12-4; j_call: TRBJ1-3; cdr3_aa: CASSWNVNTIYF; cdr3_nt: TGTGCCAGCAGTTGGAACGTAAACACCATATATTTT
clone_size: -; cdr3_length: 16; d_call: -; v_call: TRBV7-8; j_call: TRBJ2-1; cdr3_aa: CASSFGTSSSYNEQFF; cdr3_nt: TGTGCCAGCAGCTTCGGGACTTCCAGCTCCTACAATGAGCAGTTCTTC
clone_size: few; cdr3_length: 14; d_call: TRBD1; v_call: TRBV12-3/TRBV12-4; j_call: TRBJ2-2; cdr3_aa: CASSWGQRGGELFF; cdr3_nt: TGTGCCAGCAGTTGGGGACAGCGTGGCGGGGAGCTGTTTTTT
clone_size: few; cdr3_length: 13; d_call: TRBD2; v_call: TRBV11-2; j_call: TRBJ2-1; cdr3_aa: CASSPTGTSGEFF; cdr3_nt: TGTGCCAGCAGCCCCACCGGGACTAGCGGTGAGTTCTTC
clone_size: -; cdr3_length: 17; d_call: TRBD2; v_call: TRBV9; j_call: TRBJ2-3; cdr3_aa: CASSARLAGASTDTQYF; cdr3_nt: TGTGCCAGCAGCGCCCGACTAGCGGGGGCTAGCACAGATACGCAGTATTTT